This entry lists 30 T cell receptor beta chains sequenced from one sample in a study of cytomegalovirus exposure and HLA in healthy donors. With 60 Vbeta and 13 Jbeta primers, the PCR was carried out. Libraries were prepared by immunoSEQ multiplex PCR; TCRdb keeps only in-frame clonotypes and omits some of them. The sample records some 160,000 clones, more than 65% being singletons. Sequenced sample: PBMCs. All receptors derive from a woman aged 25 to 45 in good health and CMV-seronegative.

CDR3 coding DNA: TGTGCCAGCTCTCCCCAGGGGAACACTGAAGCTTTCTTT. It encodes CASSPQGNTEAFF. The chain combines TRBV18 with TRBJ1-1; D may be TRBD1 (5 bases). V was pared by 6 bases and J by 1 base, with 9 bases between. Germline V gene lookup returns CDR1 KGHSH and CDR2 LQKENI. CDR3 length: 13 residues.

In its sample, this clone was seen once. The chain carries TRBV11-2 and TRBJ2-3; D remains unclear. The CDR3 runs 14 residues. CDR1 is SGHAT and CDR2 is FQNNGV in the germline V gene. Trimming took 5 bases from V and 0 from J, leaving 9 bases between them. The CDR3 DNA is TGTGCCAGCAGCATAAAGACTAGCACAGATACGCAGTATTTT. Protein: CASSIKTSTDTQYF.

The chain is built from TRBV29-1 and TRBJ2-3, with TRBD2 matching over 8 bases. Germline values: CDR1 SQVTM, CDR2 ANQGSEA. J lost 3 bases, V lost 4 bases, and 6 bases had no gene match. There are 14 residues in the CDR3. The CDR3 sequence is CSVGRAGDTDTQYF. For the CDR3, the DNA is TGCAGCGTTGGGCGAGCGGGAGATACAGATACGCAGTATTTT.

This clone was seen a handful of times. The chain is built from TRBV19 and TRBJ2-5; 11 bases map to TRBD2. The ends lost 3 bases at V and 5 bases at J; junction bases unmatched: 11. The CDR3 covers 17 residues. Germline assignment: CDR1 LNHDA and CDR2 SQIVND (reference sequence). The CDR3 DNA reads TGTGCCAGTAGTATTGGGACTAGCGGATACGAGGTGGAGACCCAGTACTTC. Encoded protein: CASSIGTSGYEVETQYF.

The chain joins TRBV2 to TRBJ2-5; D is unclear. Gene TRBJ2-7 matches the end of the DNA better, so the J call may be wrong. Germline V lookup: CDR1 SNHLY, CDR2 FYNNEI. CDR3 length equals 15 residues. The CDR3 nucleotides are TGTGCCAGCAGTGACCCCGTCTATTCTCCCTACGAGCAGTACTTC. Translating it yields CASSDPVYSPYEQYF.

The chain joins TRBV2 to TRBJ2-1; TRBD2 agrees at 7 bases. The CDR3 contains 13 residues. Germline V lookup: CDR1 SNHLY, CDR2 FYNNEI. J gave up 7 bases and V 6 bases, and 6 bases lay outside the gene matches. The chain's CDR3 is CASRRRGVNEQFF. Here the CDR3 DNA reads TGTGCCAGCAGAAGACGGGGGGTAAATGAGCAGTTCTTC.

The CDR3 loop is CASSATPGGRRYF. CDR3 sequence (DNA): TGTGCCAGCAGCGCCACCCCGGGAGGCCGGCGATACTTC. The chain carries TRBV9 and TRBJ2-7, with 7 bases fitting TRBD2. CDR1 is SGDLS, CDR2 YYNGEE, per germline. The CDR3 totals 13 residues. After removal of 3 bases from V and 13 bases from J, the junction contained 13 bases not matched to a gene.

Remarks on this clone: Other DNA sequences from this sample encode an identical CDR3 as well. The rearrangement uses TRBV5-1 and TRBJ1-2; D might be TRBD1 (5 bases). Looked up from germline, CDR1 is SGHRS and CDR2 is YFSETQ. V shed 0 bases and J shed 2 bases, with 8 bases lying between them. The CDR3 is made up of 14 amino acids. The CDR3 DNA reads as TGCGCCAGCAGCTTGGATAGGGGAAACTATGGCTACACCTTC. Translation gives CASSLDRGNYGYTF. The full variable domain, rest sourced from reference TRBV5-1 and TRBJ1-2, is KAGVTQTPRYLIKTRGQQVTLSCSPISGHRSVSWYQQTPGQGLQFLFEYFSETQRNKGNFPGRFSGRQFSNSRSEMNVSTLELGDSALYLCASSLDRGNYGYTFGSGTRLTVV.

The rearrangement links TRBV7-9 to TRBJ1-1; D perhaps matches TRBD1 (5 bases). Germline V CDR1 and CDR2: SEHNR, FQNEAQ (reference sequence). V was clipped by 8 bases and J by 1 base, with 8 bases between them. The CDR3 loop spans 12 amino acids. The CDR3 DNA is TGTGCCAGCGGGGGGACGAACACTGAAGCTTTCTTT. It specifies CASGGTNTEAFF.

In this sample, this clone turned up a few times. The CDR3 nucleotides read TGTGCCAGCAGTTCCAGGGGGTGGCTAAATGAAAAACTGTTTTTT. It codes for CASSSRGWLNEKLFF. The V call is TRBV28, the J call TRBJ1-4; 7 bases line up with TRBD1. Germline V gene data show CDR1 as MDHEN and CDR2 as SYDVKM. The CDR3 contains 15 residues. The V segment lost 4 bases and the J segment 5 bases; nucleotides outside the gene matches: 7.

The rearrangement joins TRBV5-1 to TRBJ2-1; D unresolved. The V end was cut by 3 bases, the J end by 4 bases, with 5 bases between. This CDR3 is 12 amino acids long. Germline CDR1 and CDR2: SGHRS and YFSETQ. The DNA of the CDR3 is TGCGCCAGCAGCTCCCAATACAATGAGCAGTTCTTC. It is translated as CASSSQYNEQFF. Based on the CDR3 plus reference TRBV5-1 and TRBJ2-1, the full variable domain is KAGVTQTPRYLIKTRGQQVTLSCSPISGHRSVSWYQQTPGQGLQFLFEYFSETQRNKGNFPGRFSGRQFSNSRSEMNVSTLELGDSALYLCASSSQYNEQFFGPGTRLTVL.

This chain links TRBV27 with TRBJ2-2; 7 bases fit TRBD1. The CDR3 contains 14 residues. Germline V lookup: CDR1 MNHEY, CDR2 SMNVEV (reference sequence). Trimming took 3 bases from V and 5 from J; bases not matched to a gene: 3. CDR3 sequence reads: CASSFAGGTGELFF. CDR3 sequence (DNA): TGTGCCAGCAGTTTTGCAGGGGGAACCGGGGAGCTGTTTTTT.

V is TRBV5-6 and J is TRBJ2-3; D possibly corresponds to TRBD2 (6 bases). The V gene's germline CDR1 is SGHDT and CDR2 YYEEEE. The CDR3 is 15 amino acids. Trimming pared 6 bases from V and 6 bases from J, leaving 20 bases between. DNA for the CDR3: TGTGCCAGCAAACGGGGGTGGGCACCGGGGGATACGCAGTATTTT. Translated, it gives CASKRGWAPGDTQYF.

The chain joins TRBV6-1 to TRBJ2-1; 11 positions agree with TRBD2. CDR1 and CDR2 from the germline V gene are MNHNS and SASEGT. The ends lost 6 bases at V and 2 bases at J; junction bases unmatched: 3. The CDR3 consists of 15 residues. Here the CDR3 DNA reads TGTGCCAGCAGCAAGGGACTAGCGGCCTACAATGAGCAGTTCTTC. Translated: CASSKGLAAYNEQFF.

The V call is TRBV7-6, the J call TRBJ2-7, with 8 positions matching TRBD2. J lost 2 bases, V lost 5 bases, and 8 bases had no gene match. Germline CDR1 and CDR2: SGHVS and FNYEAQ. The CDR3 contains 15 residues. The CDR3 bases are TGTGCCAGCAGCCCAAGCGGGAGCCCTCCCTACGAGCAGTACTTC. Translated: CASSPSGSPPYEQYF.

The chain links TRBV19 to TRBJ2-1, with TRBD2 identical over 10 bases. Germline V gene lookup returns CDR1 LNHDA and CDR2 SQIVND (reference sequence). V trimming: 5 bases; J trimming: 0 bases; junction bases outside the gene matches: 4. The CDR3 runs 16 residues. The CDR3 reads CASSPSSGSSYNEQFF. The CDR3 nucleotides are TGTGCCAGTAGTCCGTCTAGCGGGAGCTCCTACAATGAGCAGTTCTTC.

This clone was picked up one time. The V call is TRBV25-1, the J call TRBJ2-5; D remains unclear. Per the germline V gene, CDR1 is MGHDK and CDR2 is SYGVNS. V was cut by 1 base and J by 0 bases, with 12 bases left in between. There are 16 residues in the CDR3. The CDR3 here is CASSEFGNLYQETQYF. In DNA, the CDR3 is TGTGCCAGCAGTGAATTTGGCAATCTTTACCAAGAGACCCAGTACTTC.

V gene TRBV7-6 combines with J gene TRBJ2-7, with 11 positions matching TRBD1. The CDR3 is made up of 15 amino acids. The junction had 3 bases not matched to a gene; V was cut back by 1 base and J by 4 bases. From germline, CDR1 is SGHVS and CDR2 FNYEAQ. Written as DNA, the CDR3 is TGTGCCAGCAGCTTAGGAGGACAGGGGGCTTACGAGCAGTACTTC. The encoded protein is CASSLGGQGAYEQYF.

The J gene is TRBJ2-1, the V gene TRBV5-6; 12 bases line up with TRBD2. Germline loops: CDR1 SGHDT, CDR2 YYEEEE. The ends lost 4 bases at V and 6 bases at J; junction bases unmatched: 8. The CDR3 consists of 16 residues. The CDR3 bases are TGTGCCAGCAGCACGACCGGGACTAGCGGGCCCAATGAGCAGTTCTTC. Protein product: CASSTTGTSGPNEQFF.

The chain has TRBV29-1 and TRBJ2-1, with D possibly TRBD2 on 5 matching bases. The CDR3 runs to 11 residues. V was shortened by 7 bases and J by 6 bases, with 10 bases between the two germline ends. The germline CDR1 and CDR2 sequences are SQVTM and ANQGSEA. The chain's CDR3 is CSAVGLNEQFF. CDR3 sequence (DNA): TGCAGCGCCGTCGGACTCAATGAGCAGTTCTTC.

This chain connects TRBV6-4 to TRBJ1-2; 7 positions agree with TRBD1. Germline lookup yields CDR1 MRHNA and CDR2 SNTAGT. The CDR3 contains 14 residues. Trimming took 0 bases from V and 5 from J; bases not matched to a gene: 3. The CDR3 protein is CASSDSYRGYGYTF. The CDR3 region has the DNA TGTGCCAGCAGTGACTCGTACAGGGGTTATGGCTACACCTTC.

This chain uses TRBV19 with TRBJ2-7; TRBD2 aligns across 7 bases. V was clipped by 7 bases and J by 7 bases; unmatched bases: 13. The CDR3 contains 14 residues. Germline CDR1 reads LNHDA; CDR2 reads SQIVND (reference sequence). CDR3 loop: CASTTGGTREEQYF. DNA of the CDR3: TGTGCCAGTACCACCGGGGGGACCAGAGAGGAGCAGTACTTC.

The chain joins TRBV6-1 to TRBJ1-1; D is undetermined. V dropped 7 bases and J dropped 6 bases, with 18 bases sitting between them. Per the germline V gene, CDR1 is MNHNS and CDR2 is SASEGT. The CDR3 sequence is 14 residues long. This CDR3 is CASISRTLASEAFF. CDR3 nucleotide sequence: TGTGCCAGCATTAGCAGAACCTTAGCTTCTGAAGCTTTCTTT.

The J gene is TRBJ2-1, the V gene TRBV7-3, with 8 bases aligning to TRBD2. CDR1 SGHTA and CDR2 FQGTGA come from the germline V gene. CDR3 length: 18 amino acids. Trimming removed 5 bases from V and 0 bases from J; junction bases left unmatched: 12. The CDR3 region is CASSPRGGGSPSYNEQFF. The DNA for the CDR3 is TGTGCCAGCAGCCCGAGGGGCGGGGGGTCTCCCTCCTACAATGAGCAGTTCTTC.

V gene TRBV5-1 combines with J gene TRBJ1-4; D may be TRBD1 (5 bases). The germline V gene has CDR1 SGHRS and CDR2 YFSETQ. The CDR3 sequence is 13 residues long. V was clipped by 5 bases and J by 7 bases, with 12 bases between them. As DNA, the CDR3 is TGCGCCAGCAGTGGGGGGTTGAGTGAAAAACTGTTTTTT. It encodes CASSGGLSEKLFF.

The chain is built from TRBV9 and TRBJ2-6; TRBD2 matches at 9 bases. The V and J ends lost 0 bases and 0 bases, in that order; junction bases with no gene match: 7. The CDR3 contains 19 residues. Germline V gene data show CDR1 as SGDLS and CDR2 as YYNGEE. The CDR3, as DNA: TGTGCCAGCAGCGTAGCCGTGCGGGGGGGAAGCTCTGGGGCCAACGTCCTGACTTTC. This sequence encodes CASSVAVRGGSSGANVLTF.

The genes are TRBV6-1 and TRBJ2-3; 10 bases line up with TRBD1. CDR3 size: 18 residues. Germline V gene lookup returns CDR1 MNHNS and CDR2 SASEGT. Losses at the gene ends were 4 bases for V and 6 bases for J; bases not matched to a gene: 16. CDR3 protein: CASSATLGGQGTLDTQYF. The CDR3 DNA reads as TGTGCCAGCAGTGCCACCCTGGGGGGACAGGGGACACTCGATACGCAGTATTTT.

The rearrangement uses TRBV6-6 and TRBJ1-2; D perhaps matches TRBD1 (6 bases). This CDR3 contains 14 residues. Germline assignment: CDR1 MNHNY and CDR2 SVGAGI (reference sequence). Trimming cost V 6 bases and J 7 bases, with 18 bases left between them. CDR3 loop: CASSRLDQGGGYTF. The CDR3 nucleotides read TGTGCCAGCAGCCGCTTGGACCAAGGGGGTGGCTACACCTTC.

This clone has a handful of counts. The CDR3 sequence: CAWSVQDEQYF. CDR3 sequence (DNA): TGTGCCTGGAGTGTACAGGACGAGCAGTACTTC. This chain uses TRBV30 with TRBJ2-7; TRBD1 might be the D (5 bases). Trimming pared 0 bases from V and 5 bases from J, leaving 5 bases between. This CDR3 has 11 amino acids. The germline gives CDR1 GTSNPN, CDR2 SVGIG (reference sequence).

The rearrangement links TRBV15 to TRBJ1-1, with 7 bases lining up with TRBD1. The CDR3 covers 14 residues. Germline CDR1 and CDR2: LNHNV and YYDKDF (reference sequence). With V trimmed by 4 bases and J by 3 bases, 5 bases remained unmatched. CDR3 sequence (DNA): TGTGCCACCAGCACACGGGACAGTCACACTGAAGCTTTCTTT. Translated: CATSTRDSHTEAFF.